The clone carrying this T cell receptor beta chain was seen just once. The data were taken from a study of blood T cell repertoires in COVID-19. Study context: Nucleic acid was either cDNA or gDNA, and it came from T cells, B-cell-depleted T cells, or PBMCs.

J lost 2 bases, V lost 1 base, and 2 bases had no gene match. Germline CDR1 reads MDHEN; CDR2 reads SYDVKM. The CDR3 extends over 16 amino acids. Original methodology: Reference gene primer amplification in the assay estimated nucleated cell counts. Produced via immunoSEQ multiplex PCR; TCRdb's table is partial and in-frame only. V, J and clone size reflect that table, while D and trimming were determined from the DNA. There are around 220,000 clones in the sample; approximately 82% occur only once, and approximately 4.9% lies in the top ten. The sequenced material came from peripheral blood. The clonotype was recovered from an elderly woman with active or convalescent COVID-19. The chain joins TRBV28 to TRBJ1-3; 10 nucleotides line up with TRBD1. CDR3 sequence reads: CASSLFDRGPGNTIYF. DNA of the CDR3: TGTGCCAGCAGTTTATTCGACAGGGGGCCTGGAAACACCATATATTTT.